This passage covers 2 T cell receptor beta chains from one sample sequenced in a study of T cell responses to AZD1222 COVID-19 vaccine (dated by TCRdb to about 2021). This sample's time point label indicates: baseline before first vaccination. The receptor library was made with the immunoSEQ multiplex PCR assay. The table comes from immuneACCESS by way of TCRdb, which keeps in-frame sequences with V and J called. Part of the clones is missing from these tables; in studies checked, under half for an unresolved V gene and the rest for unknown reasons. Counted in this sample were more than 95,000 clones; 90% to 95% of them appeared once. Of the sample, over 2.5% is held by the ten largest clones. Sequenced here: peripheral blood, sampled on day 0 of AZD1222 vaccination. Every receptor here comes from an adult in good health.

CDR3 loop: CASSDSSGYNNEQFF. The CDR3 nucleotides read TGCGCCAGCAGTGATTCTAGCGGGTACAACAATGAGCAGTTCTTC. The V and J genes are TRBV10-1 and TRBJ2-1, with TRBD2 identical over 8 bases. Germline loops: CDR1 WNHNN, CDR2 SYGVQD (reference sequence). V shed 3 bases and J 5 bases; nucleotides not matched to a gene: 6. The CDR3 is 15 residues long.

The genes are TRBV7-9 and TRBJ1-5; D unresolved. The CDR3 sequence is 13 residues long. Deletions cut 1 base from V and 3 bases from J, with 4 bases between. Germline V gene lookup returns CDR1 SEHNR and CDR2 FQNEAQ (reference sequence). The CDR3 nucleotides are TGTGCCAGCAGCTTAGAACCCAATCAGCCCCAGCATTTT. It specifies CASSLEPNQPQHF.